The clone carrying this TCR beta chain occurred once. Its antigen remains unknown. CDR1 is SGHVS, CDR2 FQNEAQ, per germline. This CDR3 comprises 13 residues. Deletions cut 5 bases from V and 5 bases from J, with 13 bases between. Processed graft tissue released its intraepithelial and lamina propria lymphocytes. The sample originates from a study of graft-versus-host responses after intestinal transplantation. Study-wide context: Multivisceral, liver-intestinal, or isolated intestinal transplants were performed in recipients. After anti-thymocyte globulin induction, recipients took tacrolimus and steroids for 2 to 3 years. General observations from the study: An association linked early post-transplant HvG declines with peak circulating GvH clone levels. Recipient marrow contained GvH clones, some of which appeared first in ileum or blood.

The method was immunoSEQ multiplex PCR; TCRdb's version includes in-frame clones alone and lacks a portion of them. The sample includes some 29,000 clones, about 80% of them seen just once. The rearrangement joins TRBV7-8 to TRBJ2-7; D is unclear. The clonotype originates from a human patient who received an intestinal transplant, so some T cells may come from the graft donor. Here the sequenced sample was ileum tissue, taken 98 days after intestinal transplantation. CDR3 residues: CASSPTGAHEQYF. The CDR3 nucleotides are TGTGCCAGCAGCCCAACGGGTGCGCACGAGCAGTACTTC.